This T cell receptor beta chain emerged from a study of CD8+ T cells in alopecia areata. Investigators isolated RNA and reverse transcribed it into cDNA to act as the sequencing template. TCRdb's table, derived via immunoSEQ multiplex PCR, lists solely in-frame clones and lacks some. The repertoire consists of about 140,000 clones, with roughly 62% occurring once and the leading ten covering approximately 6.5%. To note about this clone: Its specificity is unknown.

Both peripheral blood and punch biopsies of lesional scalp skin were obtained from patients who had alopecia areata. Both CD4+ and CD8+ T cells were separated by sorting PBMCs. General observations from the study: Clonality exceeded that of normal scalp in lesional scalp, most notably in alopecia totalis/universalis. It was less clear whether patients shared TCRs than it was in mice, possibly because of HLA.

This TCR derives from a human donor with alopecia areata. This specimen consisted of CD4+ T cells sorted from blood, obtained at week 0.

Written as DNA, the CDR3 is TGTGCCAGCAACCCGACTAGCGGGGGTCTTGGGACCCAGTACTTC. Translation gives CASNPTSGGLGTQYF. The V call is TRBV6-6, the J call TRBJ2-5; 12 bases are shared with TRBD2. The CDR3 spans 15 residues. CDR1 and CDR2 (germline): MNHNY, SVGAGI (reference sequence). Unmatched junction bases numbered 10, after V lost 7 bases and J lost 7 bases.